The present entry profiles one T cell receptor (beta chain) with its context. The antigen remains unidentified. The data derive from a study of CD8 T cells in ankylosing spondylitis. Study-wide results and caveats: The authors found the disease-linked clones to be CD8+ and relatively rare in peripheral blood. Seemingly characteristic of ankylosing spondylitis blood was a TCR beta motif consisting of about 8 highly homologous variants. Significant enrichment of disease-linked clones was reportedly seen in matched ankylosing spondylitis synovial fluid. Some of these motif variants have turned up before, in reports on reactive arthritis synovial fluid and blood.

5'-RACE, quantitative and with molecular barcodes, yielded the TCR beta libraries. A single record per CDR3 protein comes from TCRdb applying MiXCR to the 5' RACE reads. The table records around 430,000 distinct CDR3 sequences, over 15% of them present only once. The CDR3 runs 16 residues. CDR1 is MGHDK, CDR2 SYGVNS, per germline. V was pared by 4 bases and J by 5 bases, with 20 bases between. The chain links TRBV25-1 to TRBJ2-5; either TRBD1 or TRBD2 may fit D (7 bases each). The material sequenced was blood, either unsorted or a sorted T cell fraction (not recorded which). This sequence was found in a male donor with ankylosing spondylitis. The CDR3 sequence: CASSASGGGGRETQYF. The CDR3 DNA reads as TGTGCCAGCAGTGCCTCAGGGGGAGGGGGCCGGGAGACCCAGTACTTC.